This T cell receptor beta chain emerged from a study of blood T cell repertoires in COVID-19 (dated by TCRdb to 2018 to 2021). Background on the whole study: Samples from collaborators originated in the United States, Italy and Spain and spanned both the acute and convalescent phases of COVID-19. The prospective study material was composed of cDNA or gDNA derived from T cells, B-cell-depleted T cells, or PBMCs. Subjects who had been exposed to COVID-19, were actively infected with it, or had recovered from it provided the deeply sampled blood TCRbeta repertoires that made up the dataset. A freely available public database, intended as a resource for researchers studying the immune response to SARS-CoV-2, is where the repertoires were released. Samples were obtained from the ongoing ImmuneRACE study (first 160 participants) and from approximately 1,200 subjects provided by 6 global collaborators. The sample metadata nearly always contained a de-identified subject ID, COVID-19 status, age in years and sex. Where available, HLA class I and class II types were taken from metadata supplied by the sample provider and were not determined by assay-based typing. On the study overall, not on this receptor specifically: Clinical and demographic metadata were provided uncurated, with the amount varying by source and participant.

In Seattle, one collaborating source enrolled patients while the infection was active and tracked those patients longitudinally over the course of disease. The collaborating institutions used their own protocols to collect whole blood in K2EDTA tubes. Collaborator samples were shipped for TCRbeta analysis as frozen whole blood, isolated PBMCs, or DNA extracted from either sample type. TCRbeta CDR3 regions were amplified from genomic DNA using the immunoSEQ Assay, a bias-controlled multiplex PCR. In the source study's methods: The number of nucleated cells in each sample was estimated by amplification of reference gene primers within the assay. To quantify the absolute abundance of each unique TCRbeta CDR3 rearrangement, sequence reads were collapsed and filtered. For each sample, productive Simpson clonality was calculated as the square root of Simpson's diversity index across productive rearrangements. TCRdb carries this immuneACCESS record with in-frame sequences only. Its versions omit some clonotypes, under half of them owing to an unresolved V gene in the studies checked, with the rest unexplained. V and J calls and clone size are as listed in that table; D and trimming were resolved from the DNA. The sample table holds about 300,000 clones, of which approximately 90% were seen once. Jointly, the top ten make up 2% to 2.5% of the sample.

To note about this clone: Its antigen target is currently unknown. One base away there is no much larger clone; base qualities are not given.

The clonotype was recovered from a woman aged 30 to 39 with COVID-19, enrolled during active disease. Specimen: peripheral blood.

The CDR3 protein is CASSRVSNSPLHF. Here is the DNA: TGTGCCAGCAGTCGCGTTTCTAATTCACCCCTCCACTTT. The sequence links TRBV12-3 or TRBV12-4 to TRBJ1-6, with the D gene not confidently named. The trim is 5 bases for V and 6 bases for J, with a gap of 8 bases between the germline ends. Taken from cysteine to phenylalanine, the CDR3 has 13 residues. Only the CDR3 part of the read is kept: 39 bases, read in frame from the first base.